These T cell receptor beta chains were read from a single sample in a study of control samples from healthy donors and cancer patients. Profiling relied on immunoSEQ multiplex PCR, and the TCRdb table lists in-frame clones only, not all of them. The table shows 100,000 to 150,000 clones, with approximately 92% occurring only once. Material for sequencing was blood. All receptors come from a woman between 45 and 60 years old in good health. Each CDR3 is given with its conserved first and last residue. A D gene is named only where the DNA matches it firmly. Clone size is stated in some rows and not others, as once, few, many or a class when expanded.

D gene | clone size | J gene | V gene | CDR3 protein | CDR3 DNA
. | . | TRBJ2-7 | TRBV9 | CASSSRSSYEQYF | TGTGCCAGCAGCTCCAGGAGCTCCTACGAGCAGTACTTC
TRBD1 | . | TRBJ2-3 | TRBV29-1 | CSVGTVGTDTQYF | TGCAGCGTAGGGACAGTGGGCACAGATACGCAGTATTTT
. | . | TRBJ2-7 | TRBV5-1 | CASSLGRISYEQYF | TGCGCCAGCAGCCTCGGACGGATATCCTACGAGCAGTACTTC
. | . | TRBJ1-2 | TRBV2 | CASRGLHYGYTF | TGTGCCAGCAGGGGACTCCACTATGGCTACACCTTC
TRBD1 | . | TRBJ1-1 | TRBV5-1 | CASSGIITGGASTEAFF | TGCGCCAGCAGCGGTATTATAACAGGGGGCGCAAGCACTGAAGCTTTCTTT
TRBD1 | once | TRBJ1-2 | TRBV7-8 | CASSLNRGENGYTF | TGTGCCAGCAGCTTAAACAGGGGAGAAAATGGCTACACCTTC
TRBD2 | . | TRBJ2-7 | TRBV7-6 | CASSLDPGTSYEQYF | TGTGCCAGCAGCTTGGATCCCGGGACTAGCTACGAGCAGTACTTC
. | . | TRBJ1-4 | TRBV7-2 | CASSSKSLREVNEKLFF | TGTGCCAGCAGCTCCAAGAGTCTCAGGGAAGTTAATGAAAAACTGTTTTTT
. | . | TRBJ1-3 | TRBV19 | CASRSGASGNTIYF | TGTGCCAGTAGAAGCGGGGCTTCTGGAAACACCATATATTTT
. | . | TRBJ1-1 | TRBV5-1 | CASSLQGTGLTEAFF | TGCGCCAGCAGCTTACAAGGTACAGGGTTAACTGAAGCTTTCTTT
TRBD2 | . | TRBJ2-2 | TRBV5-1 | CASSHTSGNGELFF | TGCGCCAGCAGCCACACTAGCGGGAACGGGGAGCTGTTTTTT
TRBD2 | . | TRBJ2-3 | TRBV29-1 | CSVRLSGRPSTDTQYF | TGCAGCGTTAGGCTCAGCGGGAGGCCGAGCACAGATACGCAGTATTTT
TRBD1 | . | TRBJ2-3 | TRBV19 | CASSIVGTAITTSTDTQYF | TGTGCCAGTAGTATAGTCGGGACAGCTATTACCACTAGCACAGATACGCAGTATTTT
. | . | TRBJ2-7 | TRBV28 | CASSLWDFLGFYEQYF | TGTGCCAGCAGTCTCTGGGACTTCCTGGGCTTTTACGAGCAGTACTTC
TRBD1 | . | TRBJ1-5 | TRBV9 | CASSPGAGGIGLGNQPQHF | TGTGCCAGCAGCCCTGGGGCAGGGGGCATAGGCTTGGGCAATCAGCCCCAGCATTTT
TRBD2 | once | TRBJ2-3 | TRBV14 | CASSQRTSGIDTQYF | TGTGCCAGCAGCCAAAGGACTAGCGGAATAGATACGCAGTATTTT
. | . | TRBJ1-5 | TRBV15 | CATSSRTTGLPQHF | TGTGCCACCAGCTCACGAACCACGGGCTTGCCCCAGCATTTT
. | . | TRBJ1-1 | TRBV5-1 | CASSTGQNTEAFF | TGCGCCAGCAGCACGGGACAGAACACTGAAGCTTTCTTT
. | . | TRBJ1-1 | TRBV30 | CAWSVGQGISGTEAFF | TGTGCCTGGAGTGTCGGGCAGGGGATTTCGGGCACTGAAGCTTTCTTT
TRBD2 | . | TRBJ2-7 | TRBV9 | CASSLAGVGEQYF | TGTGCCAGCAGTCTAGCGGGGGTCGGGGAGCAGTACTTC
TRBD1 | . | TRBJ2-2 | TRBV7-9 | CASSLGRDRHSAGELFF | TGTGCCAGCAGCTTAGGGAGGGACAGGCACTCGGCCGGGGAGCTGTTTTTT
TRBD1 | . | TRBJ1-5 | TRBV3-1/TRBV3-2 | CASSPWTGGSRPQPQHF | TGTGCCAGCAGCCCTTGGACAGGGGGTTCAAGGCCTCAGCCCCAGCATTTT
TRBD1 | . | TRBJ2-3 | TRBV28 | CASTEPGQRDTQYF | TGTGCCAGCACCGAACCGGGACAGAGAGATACGCAGTATTTT
. | . | TRBJ2-7 | TRBV9 | CASSARQFGEQYF | TGTGCCAGCAGCGCCCGACAGTTTGGCGAGCAGTACTTC
. | . | TRBJ1-2 | TRBV7-9 | CASSLRDLSYTF | TGTGCCAGCAGCTTACGGGATTTGAGCTACACCTTC
. | . | TRBJ2-3 | TRBV3-1/TRBV3-2 | CASSQVGVSTDTQYF | TGTGCCAGCAGCCAAGTAGGGGTAAGCACAGATACGCAGTATTTT
. | . | TRBJ1-5 | TRBV6-6 | CASSLQGNYQPQHF | TGTGCCAGCAGTTTACAGGGTAATTATCAGCCCCAGCATTTT
TRBD1 | . | TRBJ2-7 | TRBV19 | CASSTTGGSYEQYF | TGTGCCAGTAGTACTACAGGGGGTTCCTACGAGCAGTACTTC
TRBD1 | once | TRBJ1-1 | TRBV28 | CASSLGDRGFAAFF | TGTGCCAGCAGTTTAGGGGACAGGGGGTTCGCCGCTTTCTTT
TRBD2 | . | TRBJ2-1 | TRBV9 | CASSLRTSGSLGEQFF | TGTGCCAGCAGCCTTCGGACTAGCGGGAGTTTAGGCGAGCAGTTCTTC
TRBD1 | . | TRBJ2-2 | TRBV5-4 | CASSSSTGLGGELFF | TGTGCCAGCAGCTCGTCGACAGGGTTGGGCGGGGAGCTGTTTTTT
. | . | TRBJ1-2 | TRBV9 | CASSVSTGTNYGYTF | TGTGCCAGCAGCGTTTCGACGGGTACTAACTATGGCTACACCTTC
TRBD1 | . | TRBJ1-5 | TRBV28 | CASSSDRDSGELYSNQPQHF | TGTGCCAGCAGTTCGGACAGGGACAGTGGGGAGTTATATAGCAATCAGCCCCAGCATTTT
TRBD1 | . | TRBJ1-2 | TRBV30 | CAWSFNTGDNGYTF | TGTGCCTGGAGTTTTAATACAGGGGATAATGGCTACACCTTC
TRBD1 | . | TRBJ2-7 | TRBV27 | CASSFQGVVPYEQYF | TGTGCCAGCAGTTTTCAGGGGGTCGTGCCTTACGAGCAGTACTTC
TRBD1 | . | TRBJ2-7 | TRBV7-9 | CASSISGTAYEQYF | TGTGCCAGCAGCATTTCCGGGACAGCCTACGAGCAGTACTTC
. | once | TRBJ1-6 | TRBV30 | CAWGLWSGDSPLHF | TGTGCCTGGGGGCTATGGAGTGGGGATTCACCCCTCCACTTT
TRBD2 | . | TRBJ2-6 | TRBV3-1/TRBV3-2 | CASSRDPGGAGANVLTF | TGTGCCAGCAGCCGCGACCCGGGGGGAGCCGGGGCCAACGTCCTGACTTTC
. | . | TRBJ1-5 | TRBV19 | CATDSQGGSNQPQHF | TGTGCCACCGACTCACAGGGAGGGAGCAATCAGCCCCAGCATTTT
TRBD1 | . | TRBJ1-2 | TRBV4-2 | CASSQDGRGQSYGYTF | TGTGCCAGCAGCCAAGATGGTAGGGGACAGAGCTATGGCTACACCTTC
TRBD1 | once | TRBJ2-7 | TRBV7-9 | CASSAGTGLHEQYF | TGTGCCAGCAGCGCAGGGACAGGTCTCCACGAGCAGTACTTC
. | . | TRBJ1-5 | TRBV7-9 | CASTVAGDSNQPQHF | TGTGCCAGCACTGTGGCGGGGGACAGCAATCAGCCCCAGCATTTT
TRBD2 | . | TRBJ2-3 | TRBV15 | CATSRGSGAGGTDTQYF | TGTGCCACCAGCAGAGGGTCAGGGGCGGGAGGTACAGATACGCAGTATTTT
. | . | TRBJ1-2 | TRBV19 | CAINSDYGYTF | TGTGCCATCAACAGCGACTATGGCTACACCTTC
TRBD1 | . | TRBJ1-2 | TRBV5-6 | CASSLGRGHDYTF | TGTGCCAGCAGCTTGGGCAGGGGGCATGACTACACCTTC
TRBD1 | . | TRBJ2-2 | TRBV10-1 | CASSKTGDTGELFF | TGCGCCAGCAGTAAAACAGGGGACACCGGGGAGCTGTTTTTT
. | . | TRBJ1-5 | TRBV7-8 | CASSLVGSGGNSNQPQHF | TGTGCCAGCAGCTTAGTCGGGTCGGGCGGGAACAGCAATCAGCCCCAGCATTTT
. | . | TRBJ1-1 | TRBV7-9 | CASSLGSGVNTEAFF | TGTGCCAGCAGCCTCGGATCAGGGGTGAACACTGAAGCTTTCTTT
TRBD2 | . | TRBJ2-1 | TRBV4-2 | CASSQDWLGGTSVYEQFF | TGTGCCAGCAGCCAAGATTGGCTTGGAGGGACTAGCGTCTATGAGCAGTTCTTC
. | . | TRBJ2-7 | TRBV3-1/TRBV3-2 | CASSPRIGLFLFEQYF | TGTGCCAGCAGCCCGCGCATCGGGCTTTTCCTTTTCGAGCAGTACTTC
. | . | TRBJ2-7 | TRBV6-1 | CASSEFGGSDEQYF | TGTGCCAGCAGTGAATTCGGGGGCTCCGACGAGCAGTACTTC
. | . | TRBJ2-3 | TRBV28 | CASSLFLGDTDTQYF | TGTGCCAGCAGTTTATTCCTAGGGGACACAGATACGCAGTATTTT
. | once | TRBJ1-2 | TRBV20-1 | CSASPLDRSYGYTF | TGCAGTGCTAGTCCCCTAGACAGAAGCTATGGCTACACCTTC
. | once | TRBJ1-1 | TRBV18 | CASSPQGNTEAFF | TGTGCCAGCTCACCGCAGGGGAACACTGAAGCTTTCTTT
. | . | TRBJ1-1 | TRBV7-9 | CASSLDGGEAFF | TGTGCCAGCAGCTTAGATGGCGGGGAAGCTTTCTTT
. | once | TRBJ2-3 | TRBV28 | CASSAPGGGSADTQYF | TGTGCCAGCAGTGCCCCAGGGGGGGGGAGTGCAGATACGCAGTATTTT
. | . | TRBJ1-1 | TRBV7-8 | CASSGTRAGTEAFF | TGTGCCAGCAGCGGGACCAGGGCCGGGACTGAAGCTTTCTTT
. | few | TRBJ1-1 | TRBV28 | CASRPQGSPTEAFF | TGTGCCAGCAGGCCACAGGGTAGTCCCACTGAAGCTTTCTTT
. | . | TRBJ2-3 | TRBV6-4 | CASSDAGTGTDTQYF | TGTGCCAGCAGTGATGCAGGGACTGGCACAGATACGCAGTATTTT